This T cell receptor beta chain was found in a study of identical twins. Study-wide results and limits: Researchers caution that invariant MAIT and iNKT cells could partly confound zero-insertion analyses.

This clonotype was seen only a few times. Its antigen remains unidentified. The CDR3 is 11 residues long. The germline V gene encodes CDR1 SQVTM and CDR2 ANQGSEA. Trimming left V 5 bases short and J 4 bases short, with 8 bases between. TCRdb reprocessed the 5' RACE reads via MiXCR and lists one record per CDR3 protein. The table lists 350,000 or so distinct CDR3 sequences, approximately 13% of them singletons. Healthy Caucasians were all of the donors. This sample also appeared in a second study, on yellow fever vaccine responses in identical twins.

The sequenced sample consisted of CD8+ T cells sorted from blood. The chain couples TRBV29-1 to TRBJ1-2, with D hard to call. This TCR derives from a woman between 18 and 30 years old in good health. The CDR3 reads CSVQTRYGYTF. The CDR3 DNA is TGCAGCGTTCAGACACGCTATGGCTACACCTTC.